The present T cell receptor (beta chain) was sequenced within a study of cytomegalovirus exposure and HLA in healthy donors. Study-level results: Around 160 TCR beta chains were listed as cytomegalovirus-associated. A previous analysis found most TCR beta V segments productive roughly 87% or roughly 30% of the time.

The PCR had 60 Vbeta and 13 Jbeta primers. TCRdb's copy holds only in-frame clones and misses some; the assay was immunoSEQ multiplex PCR. The table shows roughly 150,000 clones, with 70% to 90% occurring only once. V dropped 2 bases and J dropped 3 bases, with 9 bases sitting between them. The CDR3 length is 14 residues. Germline lookup yields CDR1 SGHKS and CDR2 YYEKEE (reference sequence). Regarding donors, all were healthy bone marrow donors. Donors were nominally healthy when sampled, though unrecorded immune exposures were likely. A word on this clone: The antigen remains undetermined.

This chain joins TRBV5-5 and TRBJ1-5; no reliable D call. The specimen was PBMCs. The TCR comes from a woman aged 40 to 50 in good health and CMV-seropositive. The CDR3 is CASSFGLNNQPQHF. For the CDR3, the DNA is TGTGCCAGCAGCTTTGGACTTAACAATCAGCCCCAGCATTTT.